What follows describes a single T cell receptor (beta chain). Germline V CDR1 and CDR2: KGHSH, LQKENI. The CDR3 spans 14 residues. The source of the sample is a study of T cells expressing NK-cell markers. TCRdb re-called the 5' RACE reads; one entry per CDR3 protein, DNA not given. The specimen's table records about 170,000 distinct CDR3 sequences. V usage is TRBV18 and J usage is TRBJ2-5; there is no DNA to check the TCRdb D call of TRBD1. Sequenced: blood T cells: a sorted CD56 or NKG2C T cell subset, CD4+ or CD8+ T cells, or bulk PBMC T cells (not recorded which). The TCR comes from a man aged 18 to 69 in good health. The CDR3: CASSGTGSQETQYF. Combining the CDR3 with reference TRBV18 and TRBJ2-5 gives the whole variable domain NAGVMQNPRHLVRRRGQEARLRCSPMKGHSHVYWYRQLPEEGLKFMVYLQKENIIDESGMPKERFSAEFPKEGPSILRIQQVVRGDSAAYFCASSGTGSQETQYFGPGTRLLVL.